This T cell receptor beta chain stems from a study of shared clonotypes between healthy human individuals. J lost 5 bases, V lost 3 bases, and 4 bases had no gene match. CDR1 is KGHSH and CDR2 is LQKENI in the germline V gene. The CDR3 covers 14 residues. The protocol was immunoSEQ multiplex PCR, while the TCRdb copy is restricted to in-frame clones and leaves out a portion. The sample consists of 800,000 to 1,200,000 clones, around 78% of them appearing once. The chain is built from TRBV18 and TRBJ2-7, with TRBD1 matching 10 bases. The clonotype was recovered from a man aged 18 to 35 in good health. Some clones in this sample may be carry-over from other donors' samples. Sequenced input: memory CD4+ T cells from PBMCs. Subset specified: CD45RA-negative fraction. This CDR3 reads CASSPRDRGHEQYF. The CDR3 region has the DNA TGTGCCAGCTCACCCCGGGACAGGGGCCACGAGCAGTACTTC.